These 3 T cell receptor beta chains were sequenced from one sample in a study of T cells in Graves' hyperthyroidism and ophthalmopathy. There were TCR beta CDR3 regions amplified from RNA transcripts. TCR CDR3 regions were first amplified by RT-PCR with HTBI primers. TCRdb ran MiXCR on the multiplex PCR reads and lists one entry per CDR3 protein. The data hold 600,000 to 700,000 distinct CDR3 sequences, with just under 45% observed a single time. Sequenced input: peripheral blood or thyroid tissue (not recorded which). The receptors come from an adult man with Graves' disease, either hyperthyroidism or ophthalmopathy (not recorded which).

This chain joins TRBV2 and TRBJ1-3; D call uncertain. The ends were cut back, 4 bases at V and 12 bases at J, with 16 bases in the middle. This CDR3 has 13 residues. Germline CDR1 reads SNHLY; CDR2 reads FYNNEI. CDR3 DNA sequence: TGTGCCAGCAGTGGTGGGGAAAGGAAACACATATATTTT. Its protein product is CASSGGERKHIYF.

The rearrangement joins TRBV2 to TRBJ1-2; 9 nucleotides line up with TRBD1. CDR3 length equals 14 residues. V lost 6 bases, J lost 5 bases, and 7 bases stayed unmatched. Germline CDR1 SNHLY, CDR2 FYNNEI. The CDR3 DNA is TGTGCCAGCAGAGATGAACAGGGGGCGTATGGCTACACCTTC. Its protein is CASRDEQGAYGYTF.

This clonotype was observed many times. This sequence joins TRBV7-9 and TRBJ2-2; D may be TRBD1 (7 bases). Germline V CDR1 and CDR2: SEHNR, FQNEAQ (reference sequence). Trimming pared 6 bases from V and 0 bases from J, leaving 11 bases between. This CDR3 region has 15 residues. In DNA form, the CDR3 reads TGTGCCAGCAGGGGAGGACAGGCGAACACCGGGGAGCTGTTTTTT. Its protein is CASRGGQANTGELFF.